This T cell receptor (beta chain) was captured in a study of blood T cell repertoires in COVID-19. Study as a whole: Material from acute and convalescent COVID-19 was sourced from the United States, Italy and Spain. Sample material is recorded as cDNA or gDNA derived from T cells, B-cell-depleted T cells, or PBMCs.

Per the authors' pipeline: Amplification with reference gene primers provided the estimates of nucleated cell counts. The data were produced by immunoSEQ multiplex PCR, yet TCRdb's version contains in-frame clones alone and is incomplete. For V, J and clone size, that table is used; D and trimming come from the DNA. The sample shows 220,000 or so clones, almost 85% of them seen only once. The clonotype originates from a woman of 80 years or more with acute or convalescent COVID-19. Material for sequencing was peripheral blood.

The DNA for the CDR3 is TGTGCCAGCAGCTCCCCCCGACAGGGAGACTATGGCTACACCTTC. It encodes CASSSPRQGDYGYTF. The J gene is TRBJ1-2, the V gene TRBV7-8; 7 nucleotides match TRBD1. Germline V gene data show CDR1 as SGHVS and CDR2 as FQNEAQ. CDR3 length: 15 residues. Losses at the gene ends were 4 bases for V and 3 bases for J; bases not matched to a gene: 8.